The source of this T cell receptor (beta chain) is a study of blood T cell repertoires in COVID-19. In the study overall: The cDNA or gDNA used as material had been derived from T cells, B-cell-depleted T cells, or PBMCs.

CDR1 and CDR2 from the germline V gene are SGHTA and FQGNSA. V lost 5 bases and J 4 bases, leaving 11 bases between the germline ends. This CDR3 comprises 13 residues. Methods used by the authors: Using reference gene primer amplification, nucleated cell counts were estimated. The repertoire was sequenced with immunoSEQ multiplex PCR; TCRdb's copy has only in-frame clones and lacks some. V and J calls and clone size are given by that table; D and trimming were obtained from the DNA. The table includes about 100,000 clones, over 75% detected once. The chain uses TRBV7-2 and TRBJ2-5, with D possibly matching TRBD2 (5 bases). Sequencing input: peripheral blood. This sequence was found in a human donor in a cohort sampled during active COVID-19. The DNA for the CDR3 is TGTGCCAGCAGCCAAGAGGCGGGAGAGACCCAGTACTTC. Translated, it gives CASSQEAGETQYF.